This is a list of T cell receptor beta chains from one sample in a study of cytomegalovirus exposure and HLA in healthy donors. Repertoires were generated with immunoSEQ multiplex PCR, while TCRdb's copy carries only in-frame clones and drops some. The sample includes 70,000 to 100,000 clones, 80% seen only once; the top ten take roughly 2%. Sequences were obtained from PBMCs. Receptor source: a man aged 18-30 years in good health and CMV-seronegative. CDR3s include the opening cysteine and the closing phenylalanine or tryptophan. Each record gives: clone size, J gene, D gene, V gene, CDR3 protein, CDR3 DNA. A D gene is named only where the DNA matches it firmly. For some rows the clone size is stated as once, few or many, or as a class when expanded; others skip it.

clone size: once
J gene: TRBJ2-3
D gene: -
V gene: TRBV7-9
CDR3 protein: CASSFEATQYF
CDR3 DNA: TGTGCCAGCAGCTTTGAGGCTACGCAGTATTTT

clone size: -
J gene: TRBJ1-1
D gene: -
V gene: TRBV30
CDR3 protein: CAWSVPGRITEAFF
CDR3 DNA: TGTGCCTGGAGTGTACCGGGTCGGATCACTGAAGCTTTCTTT

clone size: few
J gene: TRBJ2-1
D gene: TRBD1
V gene: TRBV29-1
CDR3 protein: CSVPGQSYNEQFF
CDR3 DNA: TGCAGCGTCCCGGGACAGTCCTACAATGAGCAGTTCTTC

clone size: -
J gene: TRBJ2-7
D gene: TRBD2
V gene: TRBV29-1
CDR3 protein: CSVVGLAGDYEQYF
CDR3 DNA: TGCAGCGTTGTAGGACTAGCGGGTGACTACGAGCAGTACTTC

clone size: -
J gene: TRBJ2-3
D gene: -
V gene: TRBV7-6
CDR3 protein: CASSLLLGTDTQYF
CDR3 DNA: TGTGCCAGCAGCTTATTACTGGGCACAGATACGCAGTATTTT

clone size: -
J gene: TRBJ2-7
D gene: TRBD1
V gene: TRBV5-6
CDR3 protein: CASSSQGSYEQYF
CDR3 DNA: TGTGCCAGCAGCTCACAGGGGTCCTACGAGCAGTACTTC

clone size: once
J gene: TRBJ2-2
D gene: -
V gene: TRBV7-9
CDR3 protein: CASSLGTVHTGELFF
CDR3 DNA: TGTGCCAGCAGCTTAGGCACGGTGCACACCGGGGAGCTGTTTTTT

clone size: -
J gene: TRBJ1-3
D gene: -
V gene: TRBV15
CDR3 protein: CATSRGDMTGNTIYF
CDR3 DNA: TGTGCCACCAGCAGGGGCGACATGACTGGAAACACCATATATTTT

clone size: -
J gene: TRBJ1-6
D gene: -
V gene: TRBV7-9
CDR3 protein: CASSLDAGYNSPLHF
CDR3 DNA: TGTGCCAGCAGCTTAGACGCGGGGTATAATTCACCCCTCCACTTT

clone size: -
J gene: TRBJ2-3
D gene: TRBD1
V gene: TRBV11-3
CDR3 protein: CASARQGSTDTQYF
CDR3 DNA: TGTGCCAGCGCCAGACAGGGAAGCACAGATACGCAGTATTTT

clone size: -
J gene: TRBJ2-2
D gene: -
V gene: TRBV7-6
CDR3 protein: CASSPVVGTELFF
CDR3 DNA: TGTGCCAGCAGCCCTGTGGTGGGGACAGAGCTGTTTTTT

clone size: -
J gene: TRBJ2-5
D gene: -
V gene: TRBV19
CDR3 protein: CASSPTSWDQETQYF
CDR3 DNA: TGTGCCAGTAGTCCGACTAGTTGGGACCAAGAGACCCAGTACTTC

clone size: -
J gene: TRBJ2-3
D gene: TRBD1
V gene: TRBV29-1
CDR3 protein: CSVFWRDRGHGIVTQYF
CDR3 DNA: TGCAGCGTTTTCTGGCGGGACAGGGGGCATGGTATCGTTACGCAGTATTTT

clone size: -
J gene: TRBJ2-2
D gene: -
V gene: TRBV5-1
CDR3 protein: CASSLAFGGGELFF
CDR3 DNA: TGCGCCAGCAGCTTGGCCTTCGGTGGCGGGGAGCTGTTTTTT

clone size: -
J gene: TRBJ2-7
D gene: TRBD1
V gene: TRBV5-1
CDR3 protein: CASSLEGTGVYEQYF
CDR3 DNA: TGCGCCAGCAGCTTGGAGGGAACAGGGGTATACGAGCAGTACTTC

clone size: -
J gene: TRBJ1-2
D gene: -
V gene: TRBV6-1
CDR3 protein: CASSNILGYTF
CDR3 DNA: TGTGCCAGCAGCAACATTCTTGGCTACACCTTC

clone size: -
J gene: TRBJ2-1
D gene: -
V gene: TRBV6-6
CDR3 protein: CASSGGAPPGQFF
CDR3 DNA: TGTGCCAGCTCCGGTGGAGCCCCTCCGGGGCAGTTCTTC

clone size: -
J gene: TRBJ1-2
D gene: TRBD1
V gene: TRBV6-5
CDR3 protein: CASSYDRGAPNYGYTF
CDR3 DNA: TGTGCCAGCAGTTATGACAGGGGCGCCCCCAACTATGGCTACACCTTC

clone size: -
J gene: TRBJ1-6
D gene: -
V gene: TRBV2
CDR3 protein: CASTVQGSNSPLHF
CDR3 DNA: TGTGCCAGCACGGTCCAGGGGAGCAATTCACCCCTCCACTTT

clone size: -
J gene: TRBJ2-3
D gene: -
V gene: TRBV6-1
CDR3 protein: CASSSLASQYF
CDR3 DNA: TGTGCCAGCAGTTCACTTGCCTCACAGTATTTT

clone size: -
J gene: TRBJ1-1
D gene: -
V gene: TRBV7-6
CDR3 protein: CASSSYVGIAHTEAFF
CDR3 DNA: TGTGCCAGCAGCTCATACGTTGGCATCGCTCACACTGAAGCTTTCTTT

clone size: -
J gene: TRBJ2-1
D gene: -
V gene: TRBV11-2
CDR3 protein: CASSFIRGSSYNEQFF
CDR3 DNA: TGTGCCAGCAGCTTTATCCGGGGGAGCTCCTACAATGAGCAGTTCTTC

clone size: -
J gene: TRBJ2-1
D gene: -
V gene: TRBV5-6
CDR3 protein: CASSLVSYNEQFF
CDR3 DNA: TGTGCCAGCAGCTTGGTTTCATACAATGAGCAGTTCTTC

clone size: -
J gene: TRBJ1-5
D gene: TRBD1
V gene: TRBV5-6
CDR3 protein: CASSAWTGTQPQHF
CDR3 DNA: TGTGCCAGCAGTGCGTGGACAGGGACTCAGCCCCAGCATTTT

clone size: -
J gene: TRBJ1-5
D gene: -
V gene: TRBV10-3
CDR3 protein: CAISESRDQPQHF
CDR3 DNA: TGTGCCATCAGTGAGTCTAGAGATCAGCCCCAGCATTTT

clone size: once
J gene: TRBJ2-5
D gene: -
V gene: TRBV14
CDR3 protein: CASSARKDAKATQYF
CDR3 DNA: TGTGCCAGCAGCGCTAGAAAGGATGCCAAAGCGACCCAGTACTTC

clone size: once
J gene: TRBJ2-1
D gene: TRBD2
V gene: TRBV5-1
CDR3 protein: CASSAGLAGGPLNEQFF
CDR3 DNA: TGCGCCAGCAGCGCGGGACTAGCGGGGGGGCCATTGAATGAGCAGTTCTTC

clone size: -
J gene: TRBJ1-2
D gene: -
V gene: TRBV19
CDR3 protein: CASKLEGFRYGYTF
CDR3 DNA: TGTGCCAGTAAACTCGAGGGCTTTCGCTATGGCTACACCTTC

clone size: few
J gene: TRBJ1-1
D gene: -
V gene: TRBV30
CDR3 protein: CAWSSNMNTEAFF
CDR3 DNA: TGTGCCTGGTCGTCGAACATGAACACTGAAGCTTTCTTT

clone size: -
J gene: TRBJ1-1
D gene: -
V gene: TRBV10-2
CDR3 protein: CASSGQAPTEAFF
CDR3 DNA: TGCGCCAGCAGTGGACAGGCCCCCACTGAAGCTTTCTTT

clone size: -
J gene: TRBJ1-3
D gene: -
V gene: TRBV18
CDR3 protein: CASSLSSGNTIYF
CDR3 DNA: TGTGCCAGCTCACTGAGCTCTGGAAACACCATATATTTT

clone size: once
J gene: TRBJ2-5
D gene: TRBD2
V gene: TRBV19
CDR3 protein: CASSIGGGTSETYQETQYF
CDR3 DNA: TGTGCCAGTAGTATAGGAGGCGGTACTAGCGAGACGTACCAAGAGACCCAGTACTTC

clone size: -
J gene: TRBJ1-2
D gene: -
V gene: TRBV5-1
CDR3 protein: CASSRDTAYGYTF
CDR3 DNA: TGCGCCAGCAGCCGAGACACGGCCTATGGCTACACCTTC

clone size: -
J gene: TRBJ1-1
D gene: -
V gene: TRBV7-7
CDR3 protein: CASSVSLNTEAFF
CDR3 DNA: TGTGCCAGCAGCGTTTCATTGAACACTGAAGCTTTCTTT

clone size: few
J gene: TRBJ1-1
D gene: -
V gene: TRBV5-6
CDR3 protein: CASNPGWGTEAFF
CDR3 DNA: TGTGCCAGCAATCCAGGGTGGGGCACTGAAGCTTTCTTT

clone size: -
J gene: TRBJ1-2
D gene: -
V gene: TRBV5-4
CDR3 protein: CASSSTGLGYTF
CDR3 DNA: TGTGCCAGCAGCTCCACAGGGTTGGGCTACACCTTC

clone size: -
J gene: TRBJ2-7
D gene: -
V gene: TRBV19
CDR3 protein: CASSINRDYEQYF
CDR3 DNA: TGTGCCAGTAGTATTAACAGGGATTACGAGCAGTACTTC

clone size: -
J gene: TRBJ2-3
D gene: TRBD1
V gene: TRBV6-6
CDR3 protein: CASSYRGQYTDTQYF
CDR3 DNA: TGTGCCAGCAGTTACAGGGGACAGTATACAGATACGCAGTATTTT

clone size: -
J gene: TRBJ2-1
D gene: TRBD2
V gene: TRBV5-1
CDR3 protein: CASSLVLAGGYNEQFF
CDR3 DNA: TGCGCCAGCAGCCTAGTACTAGCGGGGGGCTACAATGAGCAGTTCTTC

clone size: -
J gene: TRBJ1-2
D gene: -
V gene: TRBV2
CDR3 protein: CASSEDSRPYGYTF
CDR3 DNA: TGTGCCAGCAGTGAAGACAGTAGGCCCTATGGCTACACCTTC

clone size: once
J gene: TRBJ2-1
D gene: TRBD2
V gene: TRBV10-1
CDR3 protein: CASSEFWAGGHDEQFF
CDR3 DNA: TGCGCCAGCAGTGAGTTCTGGGCGGGGGGGCACGATGAGCAGTTCTTC

clone size: -
J gene: TRBJ2-5
D gene: TRBD2
V gene: TRBV18
CDR3 protein: CASSPPASGGETQYF
CDR3 DNA: TGTGCCAGCTCACCACCGGCTAGCGGGGGGGAGACCCAGTACTTC

clone size: -
J gene: TRBJ2-1
D gene: -
V gene: TRBV13
CDR3 protein: CASSTLRRNNEQFF
CDR3 DNA: TGTGCCAGCAGCACCCTACGCCGTAACAATGAGCAGTTCTTC

clone size: -
J gene: TRBJ2-5
D gene: TRBD2
V gene: TRBV10-3
CDR3 protein: CAISEGLAGGPETQYF
CDR3 DNA: TGTGCCATCAGTGAGGGACTAGCGGGGGGGCCAGAGACCCAGTACTTC

clone size: once
J gene: TRBJ1-3
D gene: -
V gene: TRBV18
CDR3 protein: CASTPGSGNTIYF
CDR3 DNA: TGTGCCAGCACTCCGGGCTCTGGAAACACCATATATTTT

clone size: -
J gene: TRBJ1-5
D gene: -
V gene: TRBV27
CDR3 protein: CASSLVGGAGNQPQHF
CDR3 DNA: TGTGCCAGCAGTTTAGTTGGGGGCGCGGGCAATCAGCCCCAGCATTTT

clone size: -
J gene: TRBJ1-6
D gene: -
V gene: TRBV7-8
CDR3 protein: CASSLRVDSYNSPLHF
CDR3 DNA: TGTGCCAGCAGCTTGAGGGTCGACTCCTATAATTCACCCCTCCACTTT

clone size: -
J gene: TRBJ1-5
D gene: TRBD1
V gene: TRBV7-3
CDR3 protein: CASSPGQGAYPGQNQPQHF
CDR3 DNA: TGTGCCAGCAGCCCCGGACAGGGGGCTTATCCCGGACAAAATCAGCCCCAGCATTTT

clone size: -
J gene: TRBJ2-7
D gene: TRBD2
V gene: TRBV19
CDR3 protein: CASSAAGFTYEQYF
CDR3 DNA: TGTGCCAGTAGCGCAGCGGGATTCACCTACGAGCAGTACTTC

clone size: -
J gene: TRBJ2-7
D gene: -
V gene: TRBV9
CDR3 protein: CASSVAGETYEQYF
CDR3 DNA: TGTGCCAGCAGCGTAGCCGGGGAGACCTACGAGCAGTACTTC

clone size: -
J gene: TRBJ2-2
D gene: -
V gene: TRBV5-1
CDR3 protein: CATRKDSGAPAGELFF
CDR3 DNA: TGCGCCACCAGAAAGGACAGCGGGGCGCCCGCCGGGGAGCTGTTTTTT

clone size: -
J gene: TRBJ1-4
D gene: -
V gene: TRBV5-1
CDR3 protein: CASSGEGRNNEKLFF
CDR3 DNA: TGCGCCAGCAGCGGGGAGGGACGGAATAATGAAAAACTGTTTTTT

clone size: -
J gene: TRBJ1-2
D gene: -
V gene: TRBV7-9
CDR3 protein: CASSLASGNGYTF
CDR3 DNA: TGTGCCAGCAGCTTAGCTTCAGGGAATGGCTACACCTTC

clone size: -
J gene: TRBJ2-3
D gene: -
V gene: TRBV5-1
CDR3 protein: CASSLGERLSTDTQYF
CDR3 DNA: TGCGCCAGCAGCTTGGGGGAGCGCCTTAGCACAGATACGCAGTATTTT

clone size: few
J gene: TRBJ2-3
D gene: TRBD1
V gene: TRBV5-1
CDR3 protein: CASSRGQGAGTDTQYF
CDR3 DNA: TGCGCCAGCAGCAGGGGACAGGGGGCGGGCACAGATACGCAGTATTTT

clone size: -
J gene: TRBJ1-2
D gene: -
V gene: TRBV30
CDR3 protein: CAWRGQARWGYTF
CDR3 DNA: TGTGCCTGGAGGGGCCAGGCCCGCTGGGGCTACACCTTC

clone size: -
J gene: TRBJ1-2
D gene: -
V gene: TRBV6-1
CDR3 protein: CASSEDRSRGYTF
CDR3 DNA: TGTGCCAGCAGTGAAGACAGGAGCCGAGGCTACACCTTC

clone size: -
J gene: TRBJ1-6
D gene: -
V gene: TRBV18
CDR3 protein: CASSQGEFYNSPLHF
CDR3 DNA: TGTGCCAGCTCACAGGGGGAATTCTATAATTCACCCCTCCACTTT

clone size: -
J gene: TRBJ2-1
D gene: -
V gene: TRBV7-9
CDR3 protein: CASSPTGGGNDYNEQFF
CDR3 DNA: TGTGCCAGCAGCCCGACTGGCGGGGGCAATGACTACAATGAGCAGTTCTTC